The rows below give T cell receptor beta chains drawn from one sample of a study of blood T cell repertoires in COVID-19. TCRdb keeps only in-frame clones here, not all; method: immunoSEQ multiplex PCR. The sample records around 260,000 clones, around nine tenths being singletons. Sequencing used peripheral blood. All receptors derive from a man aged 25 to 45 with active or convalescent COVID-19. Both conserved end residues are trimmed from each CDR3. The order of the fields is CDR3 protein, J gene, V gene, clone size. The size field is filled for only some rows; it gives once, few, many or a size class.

CDR3: ASSLGGLGGELF; J: TRBJ2-2; V: TRBV11-2; size: .
CDR3: ASSPADRSVGYT; J: TRBJ1-2; V: TRBV5-6; size: .
CDR3: ASRGGTAYRNGYT; J: TRBJ1-2; V: TRBV6-5; size: .
CDR3: ASSRDRGGNQPQH; J: TRBJ1-5; V: TRBV19; size: .
CDR3: ASSQDVSGITYEQY; J: TRBJ2-7; V: TRBV4-1; size: once
CDR3: AISENPLLAGVTETQY; J: TRBJ2-5; V: TRBV10-3; size: .
CDR3: ASSLGAPYNSPLH; J: TRBJ1-6; V: TRBV7-2; size: .
CDR3: ASRVTSFQAYEQY; J: TRBJ2-7; V: TRBV2; size: .
CDR3: ASSLGGTGVSPLH; J: TRBJ1-6; V: TRBV5-4; size: .
CDR3: AWNDGTLYEQY; J: TRBJ2-7; V: TRBV30; size: .
CDR3: ASSLGHATTEQY; J: TRBJ2-7; V: TRBV11-2; size: .
CDR3: ASSNNRVGVQPQH; J: TRBJ1-5; V: TRBV6-5; size: .
CDR3: ASSSKDREYEQY; J: TRBJ2-7; V: TRBV5-4; size: .
CDR3: ASSFLDRERGYT; J: TRBJ1-2; V: TRBV5-6; size: .
CDR3: ASSEKDRLPYGYT; J: TRBJ1-2; V: TRBV13; size: .
CDR3: AISEPTMQETQY; J: TRBJ2-5; V: TRBV10-3; size: .
CDR3: ASSLGRDRETQY; J: TRBJ2-5; V: TRBV5-1; size: .
CDR3: AWSDNSLRNTIY; J: TRBJ1-3; V: TRBV30; size: .
CDR3: ASSYSVAAGNTIY; J: TRBJ1-3; V: TRBV7-2; size: .
CDR3: ASSHPGDQPQH; J: TRBJ1-5; V: TRBV4-3; size: few
CDR3: ASSQWGQGSEQF; J: TRBJ2-1; V: TRBV4-2; size: .
CDR3: ASSPVENTQY; J: TRBJ2-3; V: TRBV3-1/TRBV3-2; size: .
CDR3: ASSPGSTSNNEQF; J: TRBJ2-1; V: TRBV7-6; size: .
CDR3: ASSLGHPMEPQH; J: TRBJ1-5; V: TRBV5-8; size: few
CDR3: ASTGGGTGTRVEAF; J: TRBJ1-1; V: TRBV19; size: .
CDR3: ASSPTRGPDTQY; J: TRBJ2-3; V: TRBV18; size: .
CDR3: ASSLAWRLAGGPGTQY; J: TRBJ2-5; V: TRBV5-1; size: once
CDR3: ASSEWRARLDEKLF; J: TRBJ1-4; V: TRBV6-1; size: .
CDR3: ASSVRTGESQPQH; J: TRBJ1-5; V: TRBV5-5; size: once